Following are 15 T cell receptor beta chains from one sample sequenced in a study of blood T cell repertoires in COVID-19. Assay used: immunoSEQ multiplex PCR; TCRdb lists only in-frame clones, some missing. The sample shows fewer than 300,000 clones, 70% to 90% of them seen only once. Sequencing was done on a sample of peripheral blood. These receptors were collected from a man aged 45-65 years with active or convalescent COVID-19.

The chain links TRBV19 to TRBJ1-1; the D is unclear. Germline V gene sequence: CDR1 LNHDA, CDR2 SQIVND (reference sequence). V was trimmed by 6 bases and J by 1 base, leaving 12 bases between them. This CDR3 is 14 amino acids long. The CDR3 DNA is TGTGCCAGTAGGGAGCTGGCAACGAACACTGAAGCTTTCTTT. Translation gives CASRELATNTEAFF.

The chain recombines TRBV28 with TRBJ1-6; TRBD1 agrees at 7 bases. The CDR3 is 16 amino acids. The germline CDR1 and CDR2 sequences are MDHEN and SYDVKM. The trim removed 6 bases at V and 7 bases at J, leaving 12 bases unmatched. CDR3 region: CASSLTGTDENSPLHF. CDR3 nucleotides: TGTGCCAGCAGCCTGACCGGGACAGACGAAAATTCACCCCTCCACTTT.

V gene TRBV5-6 combines with J gene TRBJ1-5, with 9 bases identical to TRBD1. V shed 1 base, J shed 4 bases, and the junction held 12 bases outside the gene matches. The germline CDR1 and CDR2 sequences are SGHDT and YYEEEE. The length of the CDR3 is 18 residues. CDR3 DNA sequence: TGTGCCAGCAGCTTGACTGGGACAGGGAAGATTGGGAATCAGCCCCAGCATTTT. Translation: CASSLTGTGKIGNQPQHF.

The V call is TRBV5-1, the J call TRBJ2-1, with 8 bases aligning to TRBD2. The CDR3 runs 15 residues. The J segment lost 8 bases and the V segment lost 0 bases, leaving 7 bases of the junction unmatched. Germline values: CDR1 SGHRS, CDR2 YFSETQ. CDR3 loop: CASSLGSGRLDEQFF. The DNA for the CDR3 is TGCGCCAGCAGCTTGGGGAGCGGGAGATTGGATGAGCAGTTCTTC.

V gene TRBV27 combines with J gene TRBJ1-2; TRBD1 matches at 9 bases. Germline-derived CDR1 and CDR2 are MNHEY and SMNVEV (reference sequence). This CDR3 comprises 14 residues. The V gene end was trimmed by 6 bases and the J gene end by 5 bases; junction bases not matched to a gene: 7. The CDR3: CASRLGDRAYGYTF. The CDR3 DNA follows: TGTGCCAGCAGGTTGGGGGACAGGGCTTATGGCTACACCTTC.

The chain employs TRBV5-1 and TRBJ2-7, with unresolved D. V dropped 0 bases and J dropped 0 bases, with 10 bases sitting between them. The CDR3 is made up of 15 amino acids. The germline V gene has CDR1 SGHRS and CDR2 YFSETQ. The CDR3 DNA follows: TGCGCCAGCAGCTTGGATGCGGTAAGCTCCTACGAGCAGTACTTC. Translation: CASSLDAVSSYEQYF.

The CDR3 DNA reads TGTGCCAGCAGCTACCTCCCGGGAGGGCAGGACGAGCAGTACTTC. This translates into CASSYLPGGQDEQYF. The chain uses TRBV7-9 and TRBJ2-7; TRBD2 aligns across 8 bases. V lost 4 bases, J lost 5 bases, and 10 bases stayed unmatched. The CDR3 is 15 amino acids. Per the germline V gene, CDR1 is SEHNR and CDR2 is FQNEAQ (reference sequence).

The chain recombines TRBV9 with TRBJ2-1; 14 bases are a match to TRBD2. Germline CDR1 SGDLS, CDR2 YYNGEE. This CDR3 is built from 20 residues. The junction had 13 bases not matched to a gene; V was cut back by 0 bases and J by 5 bases. The CDR3 sequence is CASSVALGLAGGLQNNEQFF. CDR3 coding DNA: TGTGCCAGCAGCGTAGCGTTAGGACTAGCGGGAGGCCTTCAGAACAATGAGCAGTTCTTC.

In its sample, this clone was seen once. The chain links TRBV7-2 to TRBJ2-1; D might be TRBD2 (5 bases). The germline V gene encodes CDR1 SGHTA and CDR2 FQGNSA. Trimming removed 2 bases from V and 5 bases from J, with 13 bases in between. The length of the CDR3 is 15 residues. CDR3 nucleotide sequence: TGTGCCAGCAGCTTACTAGGGAGTTTCAACAATGAGCAGTTCTTC. Its protein is CASSLLGSFNNEQFF.

This chain joins TRBV14 and TRBJ2-3; 14 nucleotides agree with TRBD2. From germline, CDR1 is SGHDN and CDR2 FVKESK. This CDR3 comprises 16 residues. With V trimmed by 4 bases and J by 5 bases, 5 bases remained unmatched. CDR3 in DNA: TGTGCCAGCAGCCCCTTGACTAGCGGGAGGGGAGATACGCAGTATTTT. Translation gives CASSPLTSGRGDTQYF. Full variable domain (missing parts from reference TRBV14 and TRBJ2-3): EAGVTQFPSHSVIEKGQTVTLRCDPISGHDNLYWYRRVMGKEIKFLLHFVKESKQDESGMPNNRFLAERTGGTYSTLKVQPAELEDSGVYFCASSPLTSGRGDTQYFGPGTRLTVL.

This chain links TRBV5-6 with TRBJ2-5, with a tentative D call TRBD2 (6 bases). Germline CDR1 is SGHDT and CDR2 is YYEEEE. CDR3 length equals 16 residues. V lost 0 bases and J lost 5, with 17 bases in between. CDR3 amino acids: CASSLVLAPNRETQYF. The CDR3 DNA reads as TGTGCCAGCAGCTTGGTACTAGCCCCAAATCGGGAGACCCAGTACTTC.

The rearrangement links TRBV27 to TRBJ1-2, with a possible D match to TRBD1 (6 bases). The germline gives CDR1 MNHEY, CDR2 SMNVEV (reference sequence). CDR3 size: 14 residues. V shed 3 bases and J shed 6 bases, with 14 bases lying between them. CDR3 DNA: TGTGCCAGCAGTTTGCGGGGGGCGCAGAATGGCTACACCTTC. It translates to CASSLRGAQNGYTF.

The J gene is TRBJ1-1, the V gene TRBV5-1; 8 positions agree with TRBD1. The CDR3 totals 12 residues. The V gene's germline CDR1 is SGHRS and CDR2 YFSETQ. The V gene end was trimmed by 2 bases and the J gene end by 8 bases; junction bases not matched to a gene: 2. The CDR3 DNA sequence: TGCGCCAGCAGCTTTGACAGGGGCGAAGCTTTCTTT. Protein product: CASSFDRGEAFF.

The sample holds one count of this clone. V and J are TRBV2 and TRBJ2-7, with D tentatively TRBD1 (6 bases). The V gene lost 0 bases and the J gene lost 3 bases, with 21 bases spanning the gap. This CDR3 is built from 18 residues. In germline, CDR1 is SNHLY, CDR2 FYNNEI. CDR3 amino acids: CASSEALQRTDRRYEQYF. The CDR3 bases are TGTGCCAGCAGTGAAGCGCTTCAAAGGACCGACAGGCGCTACGAGCAGTACTTC.

V is TRBV18 and J is TRBJ2-7, with TRBD2 matching over 7 bases. V lost 2 bases and J lost 7; bases outside the gene matches: 17. Germline V gene sequence: CDR1 KGHSH, CDR2 LQKENI. The CDR3 is 17 amino acids. This CDR3 is CASSPRLTASGKKEQYF. The CDR3, as DNA: TGTGCCAGCTCACCAAGGTTAACGGCTAGCGGCAAAAAGGAGCAGTACTTC.